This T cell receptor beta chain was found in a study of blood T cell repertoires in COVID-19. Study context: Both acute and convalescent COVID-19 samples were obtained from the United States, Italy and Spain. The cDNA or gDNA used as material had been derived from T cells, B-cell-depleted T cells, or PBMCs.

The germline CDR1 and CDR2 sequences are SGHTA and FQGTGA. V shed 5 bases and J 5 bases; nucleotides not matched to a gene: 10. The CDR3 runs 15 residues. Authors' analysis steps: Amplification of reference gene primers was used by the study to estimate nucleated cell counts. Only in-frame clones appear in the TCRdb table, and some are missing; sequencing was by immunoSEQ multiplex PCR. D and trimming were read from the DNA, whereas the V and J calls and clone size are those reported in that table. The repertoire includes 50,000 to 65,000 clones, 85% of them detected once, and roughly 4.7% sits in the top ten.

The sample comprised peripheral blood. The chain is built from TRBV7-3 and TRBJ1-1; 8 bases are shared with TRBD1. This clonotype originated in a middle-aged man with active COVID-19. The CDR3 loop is CASSPDRGGETEAFF. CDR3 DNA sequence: TGTGCCAGCAGCCCTGACAGGGGAGGCGAGACTGAAGCTTTCTTT.